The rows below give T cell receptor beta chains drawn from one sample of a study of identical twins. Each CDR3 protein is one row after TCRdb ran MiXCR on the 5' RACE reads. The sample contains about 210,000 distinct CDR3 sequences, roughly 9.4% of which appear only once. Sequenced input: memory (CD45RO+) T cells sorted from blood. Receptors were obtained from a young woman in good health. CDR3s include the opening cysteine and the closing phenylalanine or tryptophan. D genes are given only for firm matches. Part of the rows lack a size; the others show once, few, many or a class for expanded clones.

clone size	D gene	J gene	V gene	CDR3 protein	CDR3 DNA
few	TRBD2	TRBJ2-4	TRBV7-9	CASSYVAGFLEGDIQYF	TGTGCCAGCAGCTATGTAGCGGGATTCCTCGAGGGGGACATTCAGTACTTC
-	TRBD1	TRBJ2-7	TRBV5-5	CASSLANPGTGGYEQYF	TGTGCCAGCAGCTTGGCCAACCCCGGGACAGGGGGTTACGAGCAGTACTTC
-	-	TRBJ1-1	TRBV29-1	CSVERRPGLRGNTEAFF	TGCAGCGTTGAACGTCGCCCGGGCCTTAGGGGGAACACTGAAGCTTTCTTT
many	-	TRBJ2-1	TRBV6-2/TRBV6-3	CASSYDGSSRRQFF	TGTGCCAGCAGTTACGACGGGAGCAGTCGTCGGCAGTTCTTC
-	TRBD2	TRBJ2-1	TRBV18	CASSPWTSGRAGSNEQFF	TGTGCCAGCTCACCGTGGACTAGCGGGAGGGCTGGGAGCAATGAGCAGTTCTTC
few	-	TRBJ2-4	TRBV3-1	CASSQVGGIQYF	TGTGCCAGCAGCCAAGTGGGTGGCATTCAGTACTTC
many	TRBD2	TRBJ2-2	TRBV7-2	CASSLQGGSNTGELFF	TGTGCCAGCAGCTTACAGGGAGGGTCGAACACCGGGGAGCTGTTTTTT
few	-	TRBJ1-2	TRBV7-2	CASSPGGLHYGYTF	TGTGCCAGCAGCCCTGGGGGACTCCACTATGGCTACACCTTC
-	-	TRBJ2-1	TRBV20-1	CSASALRTYNEQFF	TGCAGTGCTAGTGCCCTCAGGACCTACAATGAGCAGTTCTTC
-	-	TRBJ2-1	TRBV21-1	CARGVLRTDYNEQFF	TGTGCCAGGGGGGTCCTGAGGACGGATTACAATGAGCAGTTCTTC
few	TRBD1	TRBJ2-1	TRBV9	CASSRRGQTTYNEQFF	TGTGCCAGCAGCCGACGGGGACAGACTACATACAATGAGCAGTTCTTC
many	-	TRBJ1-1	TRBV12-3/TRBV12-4	CASSRGTAENTEAFF	TGTGCCAGCAGTCGGGGGACGGCAGAAAACACTGAAGCTTTCTTT
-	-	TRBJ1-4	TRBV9	CASSVRDGHEKLFF	TGTGCCAGCAGCGTCCGGGACGGACATGAAAAACTGTTTTTT
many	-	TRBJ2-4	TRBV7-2	CASSLAGTNIQYF	TGTGCCAGCAGCTTAGCGGGCACAAACATTCAGTACTTC
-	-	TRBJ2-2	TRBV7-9	CASSLAVANTGELFF	TGTGCCAGCAGCTTAGCGGTAGCGAACACCGGGGAGCTGTTTTTT